This T cell receptor beta chain was captured in a study of T cells in Graves' hyperthyroidism and ophthalmopathy. Whole-study findings and limits: The authors' 13 V-J model separated ophthalmopathy from stable hyperthyroidism. Most thyroid clonotypes that were expanded above 0.001 also turned up in blood.

Using RNA transcripts as the source, TCR beta CDR3 regions were amplified. HTBI primers were the set used in a first-round RT-PCR of the TCR CDR3. TCRdb reprocessed the multiplex PCR reads via MiXCR and lists one record per CDR3 protein. The sample lists about half a million distinct CDR3 sequences, 15% to 20% occurring once. CDR1 is SGHVS and CDR2 is FQNEAQ in the germline V gene. This CDR3 region has 13 residues. Between the trimmed V and J ends, which lost 4 bases and 7 bases, there was a span of 14 bases. This clonotype was found a few times. Its antigen is not known. The chain recombines TRBV7-8 with TRBJ2-7, with a weak D call TRBD2 (6 bases). The clonotype comes from a man aged 35-49 years with Graves' ophthalmopathy. Input material: blood. CDR3 in DNA: TGTGCCAGCAGCTCGGGACTTTTGAGTGAGCAGTACTTC. Its protein product is CASSSGLLSEQYF.